Listed below are T cell receptor beta chains from one sample, sequenced in a study of cytomegalovirus exposure and HLA in healthy donors. This table comes from immunoSEQ multiplex PCR, and its TCRdb copy is limited to in-frame clones, with some not included. The table records 200,000 to 250,000 clones, 75% to 95% of them present only once. Input material: PBMCs. The receptors shown here come from a woman aged 18-29 years in good health and CMV-seronegative. Both conserved end residues are trimmed from each CDR3. Clone size, where shown, is once, few, many, or a class for clones that have expanded.

cdr3_length | j_call | clone_size | v_call | cdr3_aa
11 | TRBJ1-2 | few | TRBV19 | ASSTRTGHGYT
11 | TRBJ1-5 | - | TRBV25-1 | ASSDQGNQPQH
11 | TRBJ2-1 | - | TRBV29-1 | SARLAGDVEQF
12 | TRBJ1-2 | - | TRBV13 | ASRRGGWGYGYT
11 | TRBJ1-4 | - | TRBV7-7 | ASSYRTNEKLF
13 | TRBJ1-6 | once | TRBV28 | ASSDTGTVNSPLH
13 | TRBJ2-7 | few | TRBV7-2 | ASRGIGGARDEQY
14 | TRBJ1-1 | - | TRBV27 | ASSLTGRQRDTEAF
13 | TRBJ2-3 | - | TRBV5-1 | ASSLYRLLTDTQY
12 | TRBJ1-1 | once | TRBV14 | ASSHRTDNTEAF
18 | TRBJ1-2 | - | TRBV5-1 | ASSLSKKLSGGWTNYGYT
14 | TRBJ2-1 | - | TRBV7-7 | ASSFSPSGRSNEQF
14 | TRBJ2-1 | - | TRBV5-1 | ASSLGSGGPYNEQF
11 | TRBJ2-1 | - | TRBV7-3 | ASSLTHANEQF
15 | TRBJ2-1 | - | TRBV11-3 | ASTRSGSAREGNEQF
13 | TRBJ2-3 | once | TRBV7-6 | ASSLEGLAGVAQY
9 | TRBJ1-6 | - | TRBV11-2 | ASSLAAPLH